A selection of T cell receptor beta chains follows, all from one sample in a study of cytomegalovirus exposure and HLA in healthy donors. The protocol was immunoSEQ multiplex PCR, while the TCRdb copy is restricted to in-frame clones and leaves out a portion. The sample carries some 150,000 clones, roughly three quarters recorded once. What was sequenced was PBMCs. The receptor source for this set is a male donor in good health and CMV-seronegative. Both conserved end residues are part of each CDR3.

>TRBV9|TRBJ1-5
CASSELGQLNQPQHF
>TRBV4-1|TRBJ2-7
CASSHNRGPPYEQYF
>TRBV5-1|TRBJ1-6
CASAWSSSPLHF
>TRBV5-5|TRBJ1-2
CASSFRGLDYGYTF
>TRBV19|TRBJ2-1
CATRAITGDNEQFF
>TRBV7-9|TRBJ2-3
CASSPGELSTDTQYF
>TRBV19|TRBJ2-3
CASSMRGGFSTDTQYF
>TRBV5-1|TRBJ1-2
CASSLGLGLNYGYTF
>TRBV7-3|TRBJ1-1
CASSLTGDNTEAFF
>TRBV6-5|TRBJ1-4
CASSYSGATNEKLFF
>TRBV29-1|TRBJ2-3
CSVEAWRGATDTQYF
>TRBV29-1|TRBJ2-3
CSVAGVDASDTQYF
>TRBV6-1|TRBJ2-5
CASSTTGWETQYF
>TRBV5-4|TRBJ1-1
CASSQEGAGWTEAFF
>TRBV18|TRBJ1-1
CASSPTGVTGTEAFF
>TRBV4-3|TRBJ1-3
CASSQDVFKGDSGNTIYF
>TRBV6-1|TRBJ1-6
CASRVQGAGSPLHF
>TRBV19|TRBJ1-1
CASSTPLGADPFRAFF
>TRBV27|TRBJ2-7
CASSLPGQGPYEQYF
>TRBV4-1|TRBJ1-5
CASSQDPVHNQPQHF
>TRBV9|TRBJ2-1
CASSVELAGSYNEQFF
>TRBV5-6|TRBJ2-5
CASSLNGGEETQYF
>TRBV19|TRBJ1-4
CASSMGGRGATNEKLFF
>TRBV18|TRBJ1-1
CASSPDREAFF
>TRBV6-6|TRBJ2-1
CASSYGRGVGNEQFF
>TRBV7-9|TRBJ2-5
CASSRREETQYF
>TRBV9|TRBJ1-6
CASSVDRGGSSPLHF
>TRBV19|TRBJ1-4
CASRGGTGNEKLFF
>TRBV6-1|TRBJ1-3
CAGRGNSGNTIYF
>TRBV2|TRBJ2-7
CASRRQGAGYEQYF
>TRBV7-8|TRBJ2-7
CASSFDRGVVEQYF
>TRBV15|TRBJ2-5
CATSRGQMETQYF
>TRBV9|TRBJ2-2
CASSVTLAGITGELFF
>TRBV7-8|TRBJ1-3
CASSLATRGAGNTIYF
>TRBV9|TRBJ2-3
CASSVERGGSDTQYF
>TRBV9|TRBJ2-7
CASSVGTKPYEQYF
>TRBV4-1|TRBJ1-2
CASSQDGPQGATYGYTF
>TRBV7-9|TRBJ2-5
CASSFRDREETQYF
>TRBV5-8|TRBJ1-1
CASSLMTGAYTEAFF
>TRBV11-1|TRBJ2-1
CASRPTGGQRNEQFF
>TRBV29-1|TRBJ1-5
CSADRGSQPQHF
>TRBV11-2|TRBJ2-5
CASSTGTTETQYF
>TRBV12-5|TRBJ1-1
CASGFGQGAEAFF
>TRBV2|TRBJ1-5
CASSEFGGINQPQHF
>TRBV15|TRBJ2-1
CATSRDPGTGYNEQFF